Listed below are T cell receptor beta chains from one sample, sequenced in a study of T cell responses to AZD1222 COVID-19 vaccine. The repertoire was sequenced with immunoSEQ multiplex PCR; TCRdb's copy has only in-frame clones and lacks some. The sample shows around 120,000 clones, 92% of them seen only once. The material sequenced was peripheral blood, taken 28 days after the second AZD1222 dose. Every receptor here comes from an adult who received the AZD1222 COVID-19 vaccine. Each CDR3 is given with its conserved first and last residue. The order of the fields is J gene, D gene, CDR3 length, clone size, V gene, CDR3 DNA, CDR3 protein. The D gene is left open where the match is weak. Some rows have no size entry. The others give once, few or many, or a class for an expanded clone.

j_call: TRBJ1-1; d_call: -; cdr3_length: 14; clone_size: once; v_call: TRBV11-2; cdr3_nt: TGTGCCAGCAGCTTAGTGGGACTAAACACTGAAGCTTTCTTT; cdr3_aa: CASSLVGLNTEAFF
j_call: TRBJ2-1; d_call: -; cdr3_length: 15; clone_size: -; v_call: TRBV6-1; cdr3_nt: TGTGCCAGCAGTGATTTGGGGGTAGGGTACAATGAGCAGTTCTTC; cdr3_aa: CASSDLGVGYNEQFF
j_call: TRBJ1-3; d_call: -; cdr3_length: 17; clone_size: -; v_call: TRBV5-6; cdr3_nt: TGTGCCAGCAGTTATAGGCAGGGGATGGGGTCTGGAAACACCATATATTTT; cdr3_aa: CASSYRQGMGSGNTIYF
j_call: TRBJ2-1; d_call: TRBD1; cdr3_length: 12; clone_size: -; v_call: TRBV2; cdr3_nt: TGTGCCAGCAGTGAGGGGGACAGGGTCGAGTTCTTC; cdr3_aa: CASSEGDRVEFF
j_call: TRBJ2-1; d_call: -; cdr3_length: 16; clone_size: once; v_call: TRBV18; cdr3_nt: TGTGCCAGCTCATATAATACAGGGCCACCCTACAATGAGCAGTTCTTC; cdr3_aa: CASSYNTGPPYNEQFF
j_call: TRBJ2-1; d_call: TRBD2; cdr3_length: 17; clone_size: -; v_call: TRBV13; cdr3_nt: TGTGCCAGCAGGCGGGGGACTATAGGGAGCTCCTACAATGAGCAGTTCTTC; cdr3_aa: CASRRGTIGSSYNEQFF
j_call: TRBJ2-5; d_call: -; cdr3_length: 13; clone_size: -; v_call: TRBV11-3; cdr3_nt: TGTGCCAGCAGCTTAGGCCCCGGGGAGACCCAGTACTTC; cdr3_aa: CASSLGPGETQYF
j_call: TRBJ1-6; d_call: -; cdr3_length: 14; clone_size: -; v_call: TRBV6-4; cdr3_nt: TGTGCCAGCAGTGACTCATCCTTTAATTCACCCCTCCACTTT; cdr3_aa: CASSDSSFNSPLHF
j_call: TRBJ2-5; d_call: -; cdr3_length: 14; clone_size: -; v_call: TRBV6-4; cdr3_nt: TGTGCCAGCAGTGACGTGGGTCGAGAAGAGACCCAGTACTTC; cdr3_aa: CASSDVGREETQYF
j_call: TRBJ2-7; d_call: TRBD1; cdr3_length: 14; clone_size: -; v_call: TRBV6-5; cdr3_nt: TGTGCCAGCAGGGGACAGGACCCCTCCTACGAGCAGTACTTC; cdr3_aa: CASRGQDPSYEQYF
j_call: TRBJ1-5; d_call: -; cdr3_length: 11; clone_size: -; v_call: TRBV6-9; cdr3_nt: TGTGCCAGCAGTTATAGTCGGGCCCAGCATTTT; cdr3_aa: CASSYSRAQHF
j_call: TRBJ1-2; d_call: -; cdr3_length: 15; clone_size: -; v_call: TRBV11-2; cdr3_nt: TGTGCCAGCAGCCCACCGGGACGAGGTCTGGGTGGCTACACCTTC; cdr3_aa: CASSPPGRGLGGYTF
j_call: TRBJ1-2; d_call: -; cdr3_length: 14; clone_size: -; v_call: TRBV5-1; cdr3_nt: TGCGCCAGCAGCTTGGCGACGGCCCATGATGGCTACACCTTC; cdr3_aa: CASSLATAHDGYTF
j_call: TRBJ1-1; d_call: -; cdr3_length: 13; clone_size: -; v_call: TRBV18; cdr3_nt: TGTGCCAGCGAACAGGGTACGAACACTGAAGCTTTCTTT; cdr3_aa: CASEQGTNTEAFF
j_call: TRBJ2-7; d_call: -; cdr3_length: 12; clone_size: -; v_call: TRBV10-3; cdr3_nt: TGTGCCATCAGCCCCGAGGCGGGAGAGCAGTACTTC; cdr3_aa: CAISPEAGEQYF
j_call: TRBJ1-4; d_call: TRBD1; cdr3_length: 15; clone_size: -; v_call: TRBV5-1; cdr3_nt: TGCGCCAGCAGCTTCCGACAGGGGGGTAATGAAAAACTGTTTTTT; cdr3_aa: CASSFRQGGNEKLFF
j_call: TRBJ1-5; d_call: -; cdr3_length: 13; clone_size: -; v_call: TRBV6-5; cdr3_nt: TGTGCCAGCAGTTACTTCAGGGGTCCGCCCCAGCATTTT; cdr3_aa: CASSYFRGPPQHF
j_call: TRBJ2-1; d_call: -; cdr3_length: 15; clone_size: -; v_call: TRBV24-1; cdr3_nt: TGTGCCACCAGGCGAAGTGGAAGCTCCTACAATGAGCAGTTCTTC; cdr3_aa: CATRRSGSSYNEQFF
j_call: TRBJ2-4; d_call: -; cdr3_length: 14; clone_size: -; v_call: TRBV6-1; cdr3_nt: TGTGCCAGCAGTGAAAAGTCAGAGGGAAACATTCAGTACTTC; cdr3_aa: CASSEKSEGNIQYF
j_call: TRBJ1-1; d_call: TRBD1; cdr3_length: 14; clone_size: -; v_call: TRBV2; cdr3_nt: TGTGCCAGCACCCGAGGACAGGGGCACACTGAAGCTTTCTTT; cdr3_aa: CASTRGQGHTEAFF
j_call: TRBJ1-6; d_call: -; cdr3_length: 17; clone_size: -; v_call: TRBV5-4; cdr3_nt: TGTGCCAGCAGCGTAACGACGGGTAGCTCCTATAATTCACCCCTCCACTTT; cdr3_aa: CASSVTTGSSYNSPLHF
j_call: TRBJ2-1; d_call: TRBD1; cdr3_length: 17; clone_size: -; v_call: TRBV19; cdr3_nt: TGTGCCAGCTCACCTCGGACAGGCTCTGACCACTCCAATGAGCAGTTCTTC; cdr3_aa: CASSPRTGSDHSNEQFF